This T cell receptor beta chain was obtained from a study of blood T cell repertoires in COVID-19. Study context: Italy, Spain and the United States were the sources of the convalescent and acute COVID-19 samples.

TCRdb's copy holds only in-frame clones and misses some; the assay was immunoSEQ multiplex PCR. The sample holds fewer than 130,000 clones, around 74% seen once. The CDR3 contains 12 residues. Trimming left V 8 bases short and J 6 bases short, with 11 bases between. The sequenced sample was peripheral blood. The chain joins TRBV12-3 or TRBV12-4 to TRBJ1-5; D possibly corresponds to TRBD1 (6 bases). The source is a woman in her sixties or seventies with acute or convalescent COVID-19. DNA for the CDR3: TGTGCCAGCGGACAGCTAAGTCAGCCCCAGCATTTT. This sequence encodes CASGQLSQPQHF.